This T cell receptor beta chain came from a study of cytomegalovirus exposure and HLA in healthy donors (TCRdb year 2017). Turning to the overall study: In an earlier analysis of 550 to 750 of the donors, around 290 Gb of sequence data and 90 million to 120 million unique TCR beta sequences from approximately 180 million T cells were reported. Roughly 300 gigabases of sequencing data and tens of millions of unique TCR sequences were included in an early release covering around 600 HLA-typed donors. The genetic ancestry cluster associated with self-reported Caucasian donors included 81% of the roughly 400 genotyped donors. The aim of the study was to test whether cataloging public T cell receptors could identify signatures of past pathogen exposure. The study profiled the T cell repertoires of 500 to 800 subjects by immunosequencing and related them to cytomegalovirus serostatus. Along with the approximately 700-subject first cohort, a separate validation cohort of about 110 different subjects was used. To predict cytomegalovirus infection status, the study combined high-throughput TCR immunosequencing, statistical association of individual TCRs with disease status, and machine learning. To study patterns of TCR occurrence, a later analysis re-analyzed previously published TCR beta repertoires from around 660 donors and added high-resolution HLA genotyping. In the later analysis, no new phenotypic data were used to find candidate immune exposures; instead, reliance was placed on TCR beta sequences and their occurrence across donors. To decide whether each TCR beta V gene segment behaved as functional or pseudogenic, an earlier analysis of fewer than 750 of the donors relied on high-throughput TCR beta sequencing. Alongside the repertoire data, information on donor age, sex, ethnicity and CMV serostatus was compiled. Genome-wide SNP genotypes for about 60% of the 666 donors were used in a later genetic analysis, which treated that subset as a discovery cohort. All discovery cohort repertoires had been generated on a single sequencing platform. Both class I and class II loci were covered by HLA typing, at four-digit resolution. The number of typed donors differed by locus: about 629-640 for A, B, C, DRB1 and DQB1; roughly 510 for DQA1; 600 to 610 for DPA1; and around 450 for DPB1. Because of strong linkage in the cohort, five DR-DQ haplotypes were treated as single units for association and clustering. Among around 400 genotyped donors of the cohort, an average of roughly 240,000 unique TCR beta nucleotide sequences were sequenced per donor, roughly a sixth of them non-productive.

Library creation used the immunoSEQ multiplex PCR assay. The multiplex PCR relied on a mix of 60 forward primers for TCR Vbeta segments and 13 reverse primers for TCR Jbeta segments. The CDR3 region of rearranged TCR beta genes was amplified from genomic DNA by a multiplex PCR assay. The amplified TCR beta libraries were sequenced on the Illumina HiSeq System as 87-base-pair reads. The original pipeline was this. A later analysis counted some 74 million unique TCR beta chains across the 650 to 700 repertoires, and some 11 million of these chains were shared by at least two donors. Raw reads were error-corrected and collapsed into unique sequences with a nearest-neighbor algorithm that merged closely related sequences to remove PCR and sequencing errors. Alignment of CDR3 sequences to IMGT reference sequences was used to assign V, D and J gene segments. For a sequence to be retained, a match of at least six nucleotides was required to both a V gene segment and a J gene segment. A rearrangement counted as productive if the CDR3 had no stop codons and remained in frame with V and J, and every other rearrangement counted as non-productive. Following IMGT convention, CDR3 was defined as the stretch from the second conserved V-encoded cysteine to the conserved J-encoded phenylalanine. In an earlier analysis of around 570 of the donors, sequences lacking an unambiguous match to a single V gene segment were excluded. An earlier analysis of a few hundred of the donors classified V segments as functional when productive rearrangements were above 56.7% and as segregating when the standard deviation between donors was above 5%. A statistical classification framework was built for diagnosing cytomegalovirus status from the catalog of TCR beta chain sequences. In a later analysis, V and J genes were assigned by comparing TCR nucleotide sequences against IMGT/GENE-DB human TR gene sequences. The TCRdist pipeline was used in a later analysis to assign CDR3 sequences and most-parsimonious VDJ recombination scenarios. In a later analysis, every TCR beta chain was defined by the combination of its CDR3 amino acid sequence and its V-gene family, and reads without a unique V-gene family were dropped. A later analysis removed 450 to 600 highly shared, low-generation-probability nucleotide sequences to deal with suspected cross-contamination and a sequencing artifact. In a later analysis, a clonal expansion index was calculated for each public chain from normalized within-repertoire ranks of inferred template counts. Generation probabilities in a later analysis came from a VDJ recombination model fitted to out-of-frame rearrangements, and those results were checked against IGoR. A later analysis scored TCR-TCR, TCR-HLA and TCR-CMV co-occurrence with hypergeometric tests, applying a repertoire-size bias correction to TCR pairs. A later analysis estimated false discovery rates by permuting HLA or CMV assignments 20 times. In a later analysis, co-occurring TCRs were grouped using DBSCAN, with TCRdist sequence similarity added in when clustering inside HLA-allele-positive subsets. For co-occurrence clustering, repertoires with fewer than 30,000 or more than 120,000 public chains were excluded, along with roughly five repertoires with anomalous nucleotide sharing. In TCRdb, the immuneACCESS table is reduced to in-frame sequences with V and J assigned. These tables do not hold every clone; where another copy was compared, an unresolved V gene accounts for under half, and the others remain unexplained. That table supplies the V and J calls and clone size; D and trimming were determined from the DNA. The sample records 70,000 to 90,000 clones, more than 75% of which are singletons. The top ten clonotypes cover 9.5% to 13% of the sample.

What the work shows at the level of the full study, not this receptor alone: According to a later analysis, TCR association rates differed among HLA loci, with DRB1 alleles showing the most associated TCRs and HLA-C alleles showing the fewest. A cluster of highly shared sequence variants was judged likely to be a technical artifact of the sequencing pipeline. A further reported finding was that TCR beta sequences accurately predicted the HLA-A and HLA-B alleles for most subjects in the first cohort. In a later genetic analysis, a missense DCLRE1C variant was associated with V-gene and J-gene trimming of TCR beta chains, and the association was replicated in an independent cohort. According to a later genetic analysis, donors in an Asian-associated ancestry cluster had fewer N-insertions in productive TCRs than the roughly 700-donor mean. Immune exposure information for the cohort was limited to CMV serostatus. The study gave a list of over 150 TCR beta chains associated with cytomegalovirus. Only TCR beta chains were sequenced in this cohort, and the absence of alpha or paired-chain data limited detectable features. Because some donors lacked HLA typing at each locus, the association tests relied only on the typed subset. Because counts were too low, 15 to 20 rarely observed V segments, including chromosome 9 orphons, were left out of the earlier analysis of some 640 of the donors. The authors suggested that the approach could potentially be generalized to other disease states and immunological phenotypes. Presence/absence analyses assumed roughly uniform sequencing depth across donors, an assumption that may not hold. Most TCR sequences were seen in very few donors, while some public TCRs were found in many individuals. Linkage disequilibrium might explain the correlated functional status among segregating V segments, but an unknown experimental factor could not be excluded. Cytomegalovirus status was reported to be diagnosed by the classifier with high specificity and sensitivity in both the original and validation cohorts. At a false discovery rate of 0.05, a later analysis linked 15,000 to 20,000 TCR beta sequences to specific HLA alleles. Assigning TCR associations to individual alleles was difficult when HLA alleles, especially DR and DQ, strongly co-occurred. A few of the identified cytomegalovirus-associated TCR beta chains were confirmed in vitro to be specific for cytomegalovirus antigens. A later analysis reported that several top co-occurrence clusters appeared linked to parvovirus B19, influenza, CMV and Epstein-Barr virus. According to a later analysis, most CMV-associated TCR beta chains appeared to be HLA-restricted, and the HLA associations seemed to be driven largely by CMV exposure. In a later analysis, HLA-associated TCR beta chains showed more clonal expansion and lower generation probabilities than non-associated chains that were equally common. Broadly in line with IMGT annotations, most TCR beta V segments showed up in productive rearrangements about 87% or about 30% of the time in an earlier analysis of a few hundred of the donors.

The cohort consisted of 650 to 850 healthy bone marrow donors. Cohort members were all nominally healthy when sampled, although unrecorded immune exposures were likely present. The donor tested CMV seropositive, placing the donor among the roughly 270 seropositive members of the cohort. Every donor gave a peripheral blood sample, and the peripheral blood mononuclear cells from that sample were used for TCR beta sequencing. The Qiagen DNeasy Blood Extraction Kit was used to extract genomic DNA from the blood cell samples. In regard to this clone: It lacks a known antigen. It has no much larger one-base neighbor in the sample; base qualities were not kept.

The source is a male donor in good health and CMV-seropositive. Material: PBMCs.

The DNA sequence reads TGTGCCAGCAATCGCCGGGACAGAAGTTCCTACGAGCAGTACTTC. Translated, it gives CASNRRDRSSYEQYF. Rearrangement joined TRBV28 to TRBJ2-7; 7 bases in between match TRBD1. CDR1 and CDR2 are read off the germline V gene as MDHEN and SYDVKM. The CDR3 runs 15 residues from the cysteine to the phenylalanine. This entry keeps only the CDR3 DNA: 45 bases, framed from base 1. Trimming removed 7 bases from V and 1 base from J; the gene matches leave 10 bases unexplained. Where the CDR3 stops, the reference TRBV28 and TRBJ2-7 genes take over; the full variable domain is DVKVTQSSRYLVKRTGEKVFLECVQDMDHENMFWYRQDPGLGLRLIYFSYDVKMKEKGDIPEGYSVSREKKERFSLILESASTNQTSMYLCASNRRDRSSYEQYFGPGTRLTVT.